A single sample gave rise to the 14 T cell receptor beta chains below, sequenced in a study of control samples from healthy donors and cancer patients. Measured with immunoSEQ multiplex PCR; TCRdb has only the in-frame clones, and not every one. The profile covers approximately 65,000 clones, with roughly 91% appearing a single time and about 20% taken by the ten largest. Sequencing was carried out using PBMCs. The receptors stem from a man aged 60 to 75 with lung cancer.

The chain has TRBV4-1 and TRBJ1-5, with TRBD1 as a possible D gene (5 bases). V was cut by 1 base and J by 0 bases, with 13 bases left in between. This CDR3 has 17 amino acids. Germline CDR1 MGHRA, CDR2 YSYEKL. CDR3 amino acids: CASSQGSTTVSNQPQHF. DNA for the CDR3: TGCGCCAGCAGCCAAGGATCGACGACAGTTAGCAATCAGCCCCAGCATTTT.

The chain joins TRBV10-1 to TRBJ1-3; D not resolved. The CDR3 spans 16 residues. Trimming took 1 base from V and 4 from J, leaving 14 bases between them. Germline lookup yields CDR1 WNHNN and CDR2 SYGVQD (reference sequence). DNA for the CDR3: TGCGCCAGCAGTGAGTTGGAAATCAGCGCCGGAAACACCATATATTTT. Protein: CASSELEISAGNTIYF.

V gene TRBV29-1 combines with J gene TRBJ1-3, with 7 bases identical to TRBD1. Per the germline V gene, CDR1 is SQVTM and CDR2 is ANQGSEA. The CDR3 loop spans 14 amino acids. The V gene end was trimmed by 0 bases and the J gene end by 4 bases; junction bases not matched to a gene: 3. The CDR3 sequence: CSVEETGIGNTIYF. CDR3 coding DNA: TGCAGCGTTGAAGAGACAGGGATCGGAAACACCATATATTTT.

The chain combines TRBV21-1 with TRBJ2-7; the DNA was not used to check the table's D call, TRBD2. TRBV21-1 is a pseudogene segment. The CDR3 loop spans 13 amino acids. The CDR3: CASSKWEGYEQYV. The DNA for the CDR3 is TGTGCCAGCAGCAAATGGGAGGGATACGAGCAGTACGTC.

CDR3 DNA sequence: TGTGCCACCAGCAGTATGGGACTAGCGGGGGGCCTGCCCTACAATGAGCAGTTCTTC. This gives the protein CATSSMGLAGGLPYNEQFF. The gene calls are TRBV15 and TRBJ2-1, with 15 nucleotides matching TRBD2. V was pared by 3 bases and J by 2 bases, with 8 bases of the junction left unmatched. From germline, CDR1 is LNHNV and CDR2 YYDKDF (reference sequence). The length of the CDR3 is 19 residues.

This clone showed up just once. The chain joins TRBV7-7 to TRBJ2-5; TRBD2 matches at 7 bases. Germline CDR1 reads SSHAT; CDR2 reads FNYEAQ (reference sequence). After removal of 1 base from V and 1 base from J, the junction contained 3 bases not matched to a gene. This CDR3 is built from 15 residues. CDR3 nucleotide sequence: TGTGCCAGCAGCTTAGGGCTAGCGGTCCAAGAGACCCAGTACTTC. Encoded protein: CASSLGLAVQETQYF.

A word on this clone: Other DNA sequences in the same sample also yield this CDR3. The V call is TRBV30, the J call TRBJ2-5, with 10 nucleotides matching TRBD2. This CDR3 contains 15 residues. J lost 4 bases, V lost 2 bases, and 7 bases had no gene match. Germline CDR1 and CDR2: GTSNPN and SVGIG (reference sequence). The CDR3 DNA reads as TGTGCCTGGAGTAGCGGGGGGGCGCGGGGAGAGACCCAGTACTTC. It yields the protein CAWSSGGARGETQYF.

The chain uses TRBV11-1 and TRBJ1-1, with 12 bases that match TRBD1. The ends lost 8 bases at V and 8 bases at J; junction bases unmatched: 6. CDR1 and CDR2 (germline): SGHAT, FQDESV (reference sequence). This CDR3 is built from 13 residues. CDR3 DNA: TGTGCCAGCTACCTTGGGACAGGGGGCGAAGCTTTCTTT. Protein: CASYLGTGGEAFF.

The chain carries TRBV5-6 and TRBJ1-1; the D is unclear. The V gene lost 1 base and the J gene lost 4 bases, with 11 bases spanning the gap. The V gene's germline CDR1 is SGHDT and CDR2 YYEEEE. CDR3 length equals 14 residues. The CDR3: CASSLKGVGTEAFF. CDR3 coding DNA: TGTGCCAGCAGCTTGAAGGGAGTGGGCACTGAAGCTTTCTTT.

The chain has TRBV12-5 and TRBJ2-3; tentatively, D is TRBD1 (5 bases). Trimming removed 7 bases at V and 3 bases at J, with 20 bases between. Germline V lookup: CDR1 LGHNT, CDR2 FRNRAP. CDR3 length: 16 residues. The CDR3 loop reads CASAPRGLGQTDTQYF. The CDR3 DNA is TGTGCTAGTGCCCCAAGGGGTTTAGGGCAAACAGATACGCAGTATTTT. The variable domain in full, with the rest retrieved from reference TRBV12-5 and TRBJ2-3, is DARVTQTPRHKVTEMGQEVTMRCQPILGHNTVFWYRQTMMQGLELLAYFRNRAPLDDSGMPKDRFSAEMPDATLATLKIQPSEPRDSAVYFCASAPRGLGQTDTQYFGPGTRLTVL.

The rearrangement links TRBV6-5 to TRBJ2-5; D not certain. CDR1 is MNHEY, CDR2 SVGAGI, per germline. The CDR3 loop spans 14 amino acids. Trimming took 3 bases from V and 5 from J, leaving 13 bases between them. This CDR3 is CASSYLGPEETQYF. The CDR3 bases are TGTGCCAGCAGTTATCTAGGCCCGGAGGAGACCCAGTACTTC.

This chain joins TRBV6-4 and TRBJ2-2, with D unclear. The CDR3 is made up of 14 amino acids. Germline values: CDR1 MRHNA, CDR2 SNTAGT. The V end was cut by 0 bases, the J end by 4 bases, with 6 bases between. In DNA, the CDR3 is TGTGCCAGCAGTGACTCGACTCCCACCGGGGAGCTGTTTTTT. Encoded protein: CASSDSTPTGELFF.

The rearrangement joins TRBV30 to TRBJ1-5; D ambiguous. The V and J ends lost 4 bases and 0 bases respectively, with 7 bases between them. Germline lookup yields CDR1 GTSNPN and CDR2 SVGIG (reference sequence). This CDR3 comprises 13 residues. CDR3 bases: TGTGCCTGGACTGAATATAGCAATCAGCCCCAGCATTTT. Translating it yields CAWTEYSNQPQHF.

CDR3 DNA sequence: TGTGCCAGCACCCCCCTTGGACAGGGGGTCACAGATACGCAGTATTTT. Its protein product is CASTPLGQGVTDTQYF. This chain joins TRBV6-6 and TRBJ2-3; 10 bases are shared with TRBD1. Per the germline V gene, CDR1 is MNHNY and CDR2 is SVGAGI (reference sequence). This CDR3 spans 16 amino acids. Losses at the gene ends were 7 bases for V and 2 bases for J; bases not matched to a gene: 9.